The 10 T cell receptor beta chains given below trace back to one sample, sequenced in a study of CD8 T cells in ankylosing spondylitis. Via MiXCR, TCRdb re-called the 5' RACE reads, giving one row per CDR3 protein. Of around 39,000 distinct CDR3 sequences in the sample, about 15% are singletons; the top ten hold roughly 45%. The sequencing input was blood. These receptors were collected from a male donor with ankylosing spondylitis or in good health (not recorded which).

The count of this clonotype is one. The chain links TRBV24-1 to TRBJ2-6; D call uncertain. Per the germline V gene, CDR1 is KGHDR and CDR2 is SFDVKD. V lost 5 bases and J 1 base, leaving 14 bases between the germline ends. This CDR3 spans 17 amino acids. CDR3 residues: CATSASGYRSGANVLTF. The CDR3 DNA reads as TGTGCCACCAGTGCGTCCGGGTACCGATCTGGGGCCAACGTCCTGACTTTC.

The gene calls are TRBV12-3 or TRBV12-4 and TRBJ2-2, with D perhaps given as TRBD1 or TRBD2 (5 bases each). The CDR3 is 15 amino acids. The V and J ends lost 4 bases and 2 bases respectively, with 11 bases between them. CDR3 protein: CASSWDGLNTGELFF. CDR3 bases: TGTGCCAGCAGTTGGGACGGATTAAACACCGGGGAGCTGTTTTTT.

This clonotype was counted only a few times. The chain has TRBV4-2 and TRBJ2-3, with a weak D call TRBD2 (6 bases). Germline V CDR1 and CDR2: LGHNA, YNFKEQ. This CDR3 has 14 residues. V was cut by 6 bases and J by 6 bases, with 16 bases left in between. For the CDR3, the DNA is TGTGCCAGCAGAAGGCGGGGACGGGGGGATACGCAGTATTTT. This gives the protein CASRRRGRGDTQYF.

The V call is TRBV5-1, the J call TRBJ2-1, with D perhaps TRBD1 or TRBD2 (5 bases each). The CDR3 is 12 amino acids. Germline V gene data show CDR1 as SGHRS and CDR2 as YFSETQ. Trimming took off 0 bases at V and 15 bases at J, with 13 bases between the two ends. The CDR3 loop is CASSLGGHRLFF. The CDR3 nucleotides are TGCGCCAGCAGCTTGGGCGGGCACAGGTTGTTCTTC.

This clonotype came up a few times. V and J are TRBV3-1 and TRBJ1-1, with a weak D call TRBD1 (5 bases). Germline CDR1 reads LGHDT; CDR2 reads YNNKEL (reference sequence). The CDR3 has 14 residues. With 5 bases removed from V and 0 bases from J, the gap between germline ends came to 10 bases. CDR3 coding DNA: TGTGCCAGCAGCTTACGGACAATGAACACTGAAGCTTTCTTT. Amino acid sequence: CASSLRTMNTEAFF.

V is TRBV27 and J is TRBJ2-1; D is perhaps TRBD2 (5 bases). CDR1 is MNHEY and CDR2 is SMNVEV in the germline V gene (reference sequence). The CDR3 is 13 amino acids. V shed 1 base and J shed 9 bases, with 10 bases lying between them. The CDR3 loop is CASSLLGGSEQFF. The CDR3 DNA is TGTGCCAGCAGTTTATTAGGAGGCTCTGAGCAGTTCTTC.

The J gene is TRBJ2-2, the V gene TRBV3-1; 7 nucleotides line up with TRBD1. CDR1 is LGHDT, CDR2 YNNKEL, per germline (reference sequence). The CDR3 is 15 amino acids. After removal of 1 base from V and 5 bases from J, the junction contained 4 bases not matched to a gene. The CDR3 loop reads CASSQAGTATGELFF. CDR3 sequence (DNA): TGTGCCAGCAGCCAAGCCGGGACAGCGACCGGGGAGCTGTTTTTT.

This clonotype has more than one count but fewer than ten. J is TRBJ2-2 and V is TRBV5-1; possibly TRBD1 for D (5 bases). V was shortened by 1 base and J by 1 base, with 8 bases between the two germline ends. The germline V gene encodes CDR1 SGHRS and CDR2 YFSETQ. The CDR3 covers 15 residues. The DNA for the CDR3 is TGCGCCAGCAGCTTGATTGGACAGAACACCGGGGAGCTGTTTTTT. The encoded protein is CASSLIGQNTGELFF.

The rearrangement joins TRBV15 to TRBJ2-6, with D possibly being TRBD1 (5 bases). V was shortened by 2 bases and J by 0 bases, with 8 bases between the two germline ends. The germline V gene encodes CDR1 LNHNV and CDR2 YYDKDF (reference sequence). The CDR3 runs 16 residues. DNA of the CDR3: TGTGCCACCAGCAGACCAGGGTTCTCTGGGGCCAACGTCCTGACTTTC. This gives the protein CATSRPGFSGANVLTF.

This clonotype was seen a handful of times. A read error may account for a junction end that differs from germline. The chain joins TRBV5-1 to TRBJ2-3, with 10 bases lining up with TRBD2. CDR3 length equals 15 residues. Germline-derived CDR1 and CDR2 are SGHRS and YFSETQ. CDR3 amino acids: CASSLLAGSADMQYF. The CDR3 DNA sequence: TGCGCCAGCAGCTTACTAGCGGGATCGGCAGATATGCAGTATTTT.